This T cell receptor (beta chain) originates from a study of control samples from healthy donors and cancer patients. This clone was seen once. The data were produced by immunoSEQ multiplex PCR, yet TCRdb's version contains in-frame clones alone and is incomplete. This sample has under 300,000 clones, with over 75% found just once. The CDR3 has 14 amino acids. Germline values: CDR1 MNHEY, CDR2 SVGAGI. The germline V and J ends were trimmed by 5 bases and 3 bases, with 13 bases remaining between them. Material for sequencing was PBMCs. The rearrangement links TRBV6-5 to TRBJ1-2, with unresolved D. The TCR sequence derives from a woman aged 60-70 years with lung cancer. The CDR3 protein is CASSTQHIDYGYTF. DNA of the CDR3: TGTGCCAGCAGTACACAGCATATCGACTATGGCTACACCTTC.